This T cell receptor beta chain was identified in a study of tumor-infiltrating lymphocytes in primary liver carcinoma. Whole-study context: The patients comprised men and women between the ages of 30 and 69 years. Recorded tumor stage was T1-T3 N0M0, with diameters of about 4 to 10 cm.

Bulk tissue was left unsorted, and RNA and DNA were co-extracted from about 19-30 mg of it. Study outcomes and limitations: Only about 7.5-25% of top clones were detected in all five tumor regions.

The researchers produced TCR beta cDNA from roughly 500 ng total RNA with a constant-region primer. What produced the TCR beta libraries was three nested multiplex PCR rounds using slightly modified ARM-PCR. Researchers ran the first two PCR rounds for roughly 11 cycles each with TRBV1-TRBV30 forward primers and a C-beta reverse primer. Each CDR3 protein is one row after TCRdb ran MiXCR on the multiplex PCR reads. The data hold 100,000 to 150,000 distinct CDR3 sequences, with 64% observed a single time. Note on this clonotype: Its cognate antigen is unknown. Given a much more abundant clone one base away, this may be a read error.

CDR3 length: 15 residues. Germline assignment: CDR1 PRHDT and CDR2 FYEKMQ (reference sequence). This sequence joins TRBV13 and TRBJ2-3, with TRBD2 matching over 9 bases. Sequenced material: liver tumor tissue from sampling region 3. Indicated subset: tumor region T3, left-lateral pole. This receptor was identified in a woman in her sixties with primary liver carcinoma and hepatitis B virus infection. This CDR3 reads CASSVTSGFTDMQYF. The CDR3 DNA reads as TGTGCCAGCAGCGTTACTAGCGGGTTCACAGATATGCAGTATTTT.